This TCR beta chain was captured in a study of vaccination effects on CD4 cells after COVID-19. Study results and limitations: Few convalescent patients, and no early post-infection timepoints, were available to the study. Nearly all vaccine-induced clones in healthy recipients recognized only SARS-CoV-2.

Produced via immunoSEQ multiplex PCR; TCRdb's table is partial and in-frame only. The table records about 46,000 clones, under 85% of them present only once. Within the ViraFEST assay, antigen-specific CD4+ T cells underwent expansion with viral peptide pools prior to sequencing. Cells that had been cultured for less than 13 days were the source of isolated CD4+ T cells. Each participant received a vaccine that was either BNT162b2 or mRNA-1273, given as two doses. Having tested negative for nucleocapsid antibodies, the vaccine recipients showed no prior SARS-CoV-2 infection. Cultivation was performed at some 1.9 million PBMC per well with roughly 10 IU/ml IL-2 and 7.5 to 10 ug/ml peptides added. This clone appeared once. The antigen is undetermined. The sequence derives from a human donor who received a COVID-19 vaccine. Sequenced here: CD4+ T cells from PBMCs cultured with HCoV-OC43 spike peptides, sampled after COVID-19 vaccination. The sample's subset: HCoV-OC43 spike overlapping peptide pool stimulation.

This CDR3 is CASSVGSIAGNTIYF. The CDR3 coding sequence is TGTGCCAGCAGCGTAGGGTCGATAGCTGGAAACACCATATATTTT. The rearrangement joins TRBV9 to TRBJ1-3; no definite D call. Germline CDR1 and CDR2: SGDLS and YYNGEE. Trimming removed 0 bases at V and 2 bases at J, with 9 bases between. The CDR3 is 15 residues long. The whole variable domain, filled in from reference TRBV9 and TRBJ1-3, reads DSGVTQTPKHLITATGQRVTLRCSPRSGDLSVYWYQQSLDQGLQFLIQYYNGEERAKGNILERFSAQQFPDLHSELNLSSLELGDSALYFCASSVGSIAGNTIYFGEGSWLTVV.